This T cell receptor beta chain was retrieved from a study of T cell changes during pregnancy in multiple sclerosis. The repertoire was sequenced with immunoSEQ multiplex PCR; TCRdb's copy has only in-frame clones and lacks some. The table lists about 48,000 clones, about 90% of them singletons. The CDR3 sequence is 16 residues long. V lost 3 bases, J lost 4 bases, and 5 bases stayed unmatched. CDR1 and CDR2 (germline): SGHRS, YFSETQ. The TCR sequence derives from a female donor with multiple sclerosis, enrolled in a pregnancy study. The chain is built from TRBV5-1 and TRBJ2-7; TRBD2 matches at 15 bases. The sample consisted of CD4+ T cells from peripheral blood mononuclear cells, taken in the second trimester of pregnancy. The CDR3 bases are TGCGCCAGCAGCTCCGGTGGGACTAGCGGGGGGTACGAGCAGTACTTC. It codes for CASSSGGTSGGYEQYF.